The 20 T cell receptor beta chains below come from one sample, sequenced in a study of CDR3 diversity in severe acne. TCRdb fed the PCR reads into MiXCR, producing one record per CDR3 protein. The data contain about 90,000 distinct CDR3 sequences, less than 65% of them seen just once; the ten biggest clones take up around 10%. The sample comprised blood. The receptor source for this set is a male donor with severe acne vulgaris.

This clonotype was seen once. The chain recombines TRBV29-1 with TRBJ2-7; no reliable D call. V was pared by 4 bases and J by 2 bases, with 9 bases between. The CDR3 length is 12 residues. The germline gives CDR1 SQVTM, CDR2 ANQGSEA. CDR3 amino acids: CSVASTTYEQYF. CDR3 DNA sequence: TGCAGCGTTGCCAGCACCACCTACGAGCAGTACTTC.

The chain recombines TRBV19 with TRBJ1-1; D is unclear. Germline V gene lookup returns CDR1 LNHDA and CDR2 SQIVND (reference sequence). The CDR3 extends over 13 amino acids. V dropped 7 bases and J dropped 0 bases, with 9 bases sitting between them. The CDR3 DNA reads as TGTGCCAGTAAACAGACCTTGAACACTGAAGCTTTCTTT. This encodes CASKQTLNTEAFF.

This chain uses TRBV2 with TRBJ1-1, with D possibly TRBD1 on 6 matching bases. V lost 5 bases, J lost 6 bases, and 16 bases lay in between. Germline V gene lookup returns CDR1 SNHLY and CDR2 FYNNEI. The CDR3 covers 14 residues. The chain's CDR3 is CASSPTQGTAEAFF. In nucleotides, the CDR3 is TGTGCCAGCAGTCCCACACAGGGAACAGCTGAAGCTTTCTTT.

Turning to this clonotype: A junction end diverges from the germline sequence, so it may reflect a read error. The chain carries TRBV7-2 and TRBJ2-7, with 8 positions matching TRBD2. Looked up from germline, CDR1 is SGHTA and CDR2 is FQGNSA. This CDR3 spans 14 amino acids. The CDR3 loop reads CASSLGDGGAWQYF. Here the CDR3 DNA reads TGTGCTAGCAGCTTAGGGGACGGGGGGGCCTGGCAGTACTTC.

There are many counts of this clonotype. This may arise from a read error, as a much more abundant clone is one base away. The genes are TRBV6-4 and TRBJ2-3; 12 positions match TRBD2. Germline V gene data show CDR1 as MRHNA and CDR2 as SNTAGT. The CDR3 covers 15 residues. The CDR3 here is CACSDSTSGSDTQYF. DNA for the CDR3: TGTGCCTGCAGTGACTCGACTAGCGGGAGTGATACGCAGTATTTT.

The chain combines TRBV25-1 with TRBJ2-6; D unresolved. V lost 2 bases to trimming and J lost 0 bases, with 14 bases between them. The CDR3 contains 18 residues. From germline, CDR1 is MGHDK and CDR2 SYGVNS. Here the CDR3 DNA reads TGTGCCAGCAGTGAACGGATCGAAGCCTACTCTGGGGCCAACGTCCTGACTTTC. It encodes CASSERIEAYSGANVLTF.

This clonotype appeared a few times. The chain recombines TRBV7-3 with TRBJ1-5; 9 bases map to TRBD1. This CDR3 is 14 amino acids long. Germline loops: CDR1 SGHTA, CDR2 FQGTGA. Trimming at V came to 6 bases and at J to 7 bases, leaving 7 bases not matched to a gene. The CDR3 DNA reads TGTGCCAGCAGGTTACAGGGGGCACAACAGCCCCAGCATTTT. This translates into CASRLQGAQQPQHF.

This clonotype was observed at least ten times. The genes are TRBV6-5 and TRBJ2-3, with 7 bases identical to TRBD2. This CDR3 region has 14 residues. In germline, CDR1 is MNHEY, CDR2 SVGAGI. V shed 2 bases, J shed 1 base, and the junction held 0 bases outside the gene matches. CDR3 DNA: TGTGCCAGCAGTTACGGACTAGGCACAGATACGCAGTATTTT. Translation: CASSYGLGTDTQYF.

In the case of this clonotype: It may be a read error: a sequence one base away is much more abundant. This chain links TRBV7-8 with TRBJ2-2; D unresolved. V was shortened by 2 bases and J by 5 bases, with 3 bases between the two germline ends. Germline values: CDR1 SGHVS, CDR2 FQNEAQ. This CDR3 region has 12 residues. Here the CDR3 reads CASSLMTGELFF. In nucleotides, the CDR3 is TGTGCCAGCAGCTTAATGACCGGGGAGCTGTTTTTT.

The V call is TRBV10-3, the J call TRBJ2-7, with 10 bases matching TRBD1. This CDR3 comprises 15 residues. The V segment lost 5 bases and the J segment 2 bases; nucleotides outside the gene matches: 6. The V gene's germline CDR1 is ENHRY and CDR2 SYGVKD. The CDR3 nucleotides read TGTGCCATCAGTTCAACCGGGACAGGGGCCTACGAGCAGTACTTC. This codes for CAISSTGTGAYEQYF.

The rearrangement links TRBV7-8 to TRBJ2-1; 7 bases are a match to TRBD1. TRBJ2-7 explains the end of the DNA better; the J call may be wrong. The CDR3 is made up of 12 amino acids. CDR1 SGHVS and CDR2 FQNEAQ come from the germline V gene. In nucleotides, the CDR3 is TGTGCCAGCAGCTTTACAGGGGACGAGCAGTACTTC. This sequence encodes CASSFTGDEQYF.

The V call is TRBV7-8, the J call TRBJ1-2, with a weak D call TRBD1 (5 bases). The V and J ends lost 2 bases and 4 bases respectively, with 11 bases between them. Per the germline V gene, CDR1 is SGHVS and CDR2 is FQNEAQ. The CDR3 extends over 14 amino acids. The DNA of the CDR3 is TGTGCCAGCAGCTTACACCAGGGAGCCTATGGCTACACCTTC. Protein: CASSLHQGAYGYTF.

The chain links TRBV29-1 to TRBJ2-7, with D possibly TRBD1 on 5 matching bases. V gave up 1 base and J gave up 5 bases, with 12 bases separating them. Germline assignment: CDR1 SQVTM and CDR2 ANQGSEA. This CDR3 comprises 13 residues. The CDR3 is CSVEGGDHHEQYF. The CDR3 coding sequence is TGCAGCGTTGAAGGGGGCGATCATCACGAGCAGTACTTC.

The V call is TRBV29-1, the J call TRBJ2-7; 8 nucleotides line up with TRBD1. Germline values: CDR1 SQVTM, CDR2 ANQGSEA. This CDR3 contains 12 residues. The V gene end was trimmed by 5 bases and the J gene end by 3 bases; junction bases not matched to a gene: 3. The CDR3 DNA reads as TGCAGCGTTCCCGGGACAGGCTACGAGCAGTACTTC. Protein: CSVPGTGYEQYF.

The chain recombines TRBV28 with TRBJ1-5; 11 bases align to TRBD1. The CDR3 contains 15 residues. CDR1 is MDHEN, CDR2 SYDVKM, per germline. With V trimmed by 8 bases and J by 6 bases, 9 bases remained unmatched. DNA of the CDR3: TGTGCCAGCGTTGCTCGGGACAGGGGGGCTCAGCCCCAGCATTTT. Residues: CASVARDRGAQPQHF. The whole variable domain, remainder taken from reference TRBV28 and TRBJ1-5, is DVKVTQSSRYLVKRTGEKVFLECVQDMDHENMFWYRQDPGLGLRLIYFSYDVKMKEKGDIPEGYSVSREKKERFSLILESASTNQTSMYLCASVARDRGAQPQHFGDGTRLSIL.

At least ten counts were recorded for this clonotype. V and J are TRBV25-1 and TRBJ1-2; D gene ambiguous. The CDR3 loop spans 15 amino acids. V dropped 8 bases and J dropped 4 bases, with 20 bases sitting between them. Germline V lookup: CDR1 MGHDK, CDR2 SYGVNS. The CDR3 sequence: CASRGKEALPYGYTF. The CDR3 DNA reads TGTGCCAGCCGAGGCAAAGAGGCCCTACCCTATGGCTACACCTTC.

V usage is TRBV19 and J usage is TRBJ2-1, with TRBD2 as a possible D gene (5 bases). CDR1 is LNHDA and CDR2 is SQIVND in the germline V gene (reference sequence). CDR3 length equals 13 residues. Trimming removed 1 base from V and 9 bases from J, with 10 bases in between. DNA for the CDR3: TGTGCCAGTAGTATAGGGCTAGCCGCTGAGCAGTTCTTC. It is translated as CASSIGLAAEQFF.

The chain uses TRBV7-2 and TRBJ2-3; D may be TRBD1 (6 bases). Germline CDR1 is SGHTA and CDR2 is FQGNSA. This CDR3 contains 13 residues. V dropped 3 bases and J dropped 3 bases, with 7 bases sitting between them. The CDR3 bases are TGTGCCAGCAGCTTCGACAGGACAGATACGCAGTATTTT. It encodes CASSFDRTDTQYF.

The chain uses TRBV4-1 and TRBJ1-2; D is uncertain. The ends were cut back, 2 bases at V and 6 bases at J, with 16 bases in the middle. CDR1 and CDR2 from the germline V gene are MGHRA and YSYEKL. The CDR3 contains 15 residues. In nucleotides, the CDR3 is TGCGCCAGCAGCCAAAACTCAATACTGGAGAATGGCTACACCTTC. Its translation: CASSQNSILENGYTF.

This clonotype showed up many times. The CDR3 DNA sequence: TGTGCCATCCAGCGACAGAAGAACACTGAAGCTTTCTTT. It translates to CAIQRQKNTEAFF. This chain uses TRBV10-3 with TRBJ1-1; possibly TRBD1 for D (5 bases). The V end lost 8 bases, the J end lost 1 base, and 11 bases lay between the germline ends. This CDR3 contains 13 residues. Germline CDR1 ENHRY, CDR2 SYGVKD.